These 13 T cell receptor beta chains were all obtained from the same sample, sequenced in a study of OX40 agonist ivuxolimab in advanced cancers. The data were produced by immunoSEQ multiplex PCR, yet TCRdb's version contains in-frame clones alone and is incomplete. Found here are under 70,000 clones, approximately 90% of them singletons; the top ten hold about 6.5%. This sample comprised CD4+ or CD8+ T cells sorted from blood, obtained in a trial of the OX40 agonist ivuxolimab. These receptors came from an adult with an advanced solid tumor such as melanoma, head and neck, liver or kidney cancer.

V gene TRBV7-9 combines with J gene TRBJ1-6; 7 bases are shared with TRBD1. The CDR3 has 16 amino acids. After removal of 5 bases from V and 5 bases from J, the junction contained 9 bases not matched to a gene. Germline V gives CDR1 SEHNR, CDR2 FQNEAQ (reference sequence). The CDR3 sequence is CASSRQGVRNNSPLHF. The CDR3, as DNA: TGTGCCAGCAGCCGCCAGGGGGTAAGAAATAATTCACCCCTCCACTTT.

The V call is TRBV7-2, the J call TRBJ1-2; TRBD1 might be the D (5 bases). The V end was cut by 5 bases, the J end by 2 bases, with 12 bases between. The CDR3 consists of 14 residues. The germline V gene has CDR1 SGHTA and CDR2 FQGNSA. Here the CDR3 DNA reads TGTGCCAGCAGCCCGGGGCAGGGCAACTATGGCTACACCTTC. Its translation is CASSPGQGNYGYTF.

This chain uses TRBV9 with TRBJ2-7; 9 positions agree with TRBD2. The germline CDR1 and CDR2 sequences are SGDLS and YYNGEE. Trimming at V came to 0 bases and at J to 5 bases, leaving 9 bases not matched to a gene. The CDR3 runs to 16 residues. The CDR3: CASSVAGSSGIDEQYF. DNA of the CDR3: TGTGCCAGCAGCGTAGCTGGGTCTAGCGGGATCGACGAGCAGTACTTC.

This clone has just one count. V gene TRBV9 combines with J gene TRBJ1-1; 7 positions match TRBD1. The CDR3 consists of 16 residues. Per the germline V gene, CDR1 is SGDLS and CDR2 is YYNGEE. J gave up 1 base and V 3 bases, and 9 bases lay outside the gene matches. CDR3 loop: CASSEARDRTNTEAFF. CDR3 coding DNA: TGTGCCAGCAGCGAAGCCCGGGACAGAACGAACACTGAAGCTTTCTTT.

The chain joins TRBV27 to TRBJ2-7, with unresolved D. CDR3 length: 15 residues. Between the trimmed V and J ends, which lost 3 bases and 5 bases, there was a span of 17 bases. Germline CDR1 MNHEY, CDR2 SMNVEV (reference sequence). The CDR3 region is CASSLLSGSNHEQYF. CDR3 sequence (DNA): TGTGCCAGCAGTTTGCTAAGTGGTTCGAATCACGAGCAGTACTTC.

The gene calls are TRBV15 and TRBJ2-2; no clear D. Germline CDR1 is LNHNV and CDR2 is YYDKDF (reference sequence). The length of the CDR3 is 12 residues. V shed 4 bases and J shed 6 bases, with 6 bases lying between them. CDR3 residues: CATSTVPGELFF. The CDR3 DNA reads as TGTGCCACCAGCACCGTTCCCGGGGAGCTGTTTTTT.

The CDR3 loop reads CASSFPVAGGPLETQYF. The DNA for the CDR3 is TGTGCCAGCAGCTTCCCGGTGGCGGGGGGGCCCCTAGAGACCCAGTACTTC. The chain joins TRBV7-2 to TRBJ2-5, with 9 positions matching TRBD2. The ends lost 3 bases at V and 4 bases at J; junction bases unmatched: 12. The CDR3 has 17 residues. Germline V gene data show CDR1 as SGHTA and CDR2 as FQGNSA.

Written as DNA, the CDR3 is TGTGCCAGCAGCCCCCCGGGGACTACGGATAGAGCCCAGTACTTC. This translates into CASSPPGTTDRAQYF. The chain has TRBV7-9 and TRBJ2-5; 7 bases agree with TRBD2. The CDR3 is made up of 15 amino acids. V trimming: 5 bases; J trimming: 9 bases; junction bases outside the gene matches: 15. Looked up from germline, CDR1 is SEHNR and CDR2 is FQNEAQ (reference sequence).

The rearrangement joins TRBV6-5 to TRBJ1-4, with 7 bases fitting TRBD1. The germline gives CDR1 MNHEY, CDR2 SVGAGI. The CDR3 consists of 14 residues. V gave up 2 bases and J gave up 12 bases; unmatched junction bases: 9. CDR3: CASSYQGVFRELFF. The CDR3 coding sequence is TGTGCCAGCAGTTACCAGGGGGTTTTCCGAGAACTGTTTTTT.

In regard to this clone: The sample contains more than one DNA sequence encoding this CDR3. The CDR3 protein is CAIKGVNQPQHF. The CDR3 bases are TGTGCCATCAAGGGAGTCAATCAGCCCCAGCATTTT. V and J are TRBV10-3 and TRBJ1-5; D gene uncertain. CDR3 length: 12 residues. Germline V gene data show CDR1 as ENHRY and CDR2 as SYGVKD. With 7 bases removed from V and 3 bases from J, the gap between germline ends came to 7 bases.

This clone was counted once. V gene TRBV11-2 combines with J gene TRBJ2-7, with D uncertain. Germline V gene data show CDR1 as SGHAT and CDR2 as FQNNGV. CDR3 length equals 13 residues. Trimming cost V 5 bases and J 2 bases, with 10 bases left between them. The CDR3 DNA follows: TGTGCCAGCAGCCTGGCCAAAACCTACGAGCAGTACTTC. Translated: CASSLAKTYEQYF.

V and J are TRBV25-1 and TRBJ1-4; maybe TRBD1 (5 bases). The CDR3 has 14 residues. Germline CDR1 is MGHDK and CDR2 is SYGVNS. Trimming left V 6 bases short and J 0 bases short, with 8 bases between. The CDR3 DNA reads as TGTGCCAGCAGGGGGGGTTCAACTAATGAAAAACTGTTTTTT. It yields the protein CASRGGSTNEKLFF.

As to this clone: The DNA is omitted, as the CDR3 cannot be located on it reliably, and the CDR3 follows TCRdb's listing. CDR3 sequence: CASSLAFGSGTRFYEQYF. The V and J genes are TRBV7-9 and TRBJ2-7; the D call TRBD2 from the table was never checked on the DNA. The CDR3 numbers 18 amino acids, ends counted. CDR1 and CDR2 (germline): SEHNR, FQNEAQ (reference sequence).